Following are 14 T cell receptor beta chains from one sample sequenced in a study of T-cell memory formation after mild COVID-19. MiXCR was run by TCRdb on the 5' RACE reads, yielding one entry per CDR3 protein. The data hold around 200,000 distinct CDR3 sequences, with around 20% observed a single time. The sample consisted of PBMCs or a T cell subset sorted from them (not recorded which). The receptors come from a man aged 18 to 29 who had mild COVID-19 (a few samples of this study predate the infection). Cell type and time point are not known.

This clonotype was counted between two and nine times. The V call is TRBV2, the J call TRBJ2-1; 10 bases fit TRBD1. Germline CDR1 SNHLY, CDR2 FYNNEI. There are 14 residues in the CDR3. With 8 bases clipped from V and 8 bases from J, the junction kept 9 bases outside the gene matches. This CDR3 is CASRAGQGYDEQFF. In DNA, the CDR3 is TGTGCCAGCCGTGCGGGACAGGGGTACGATGAGCAGTTCTTC.

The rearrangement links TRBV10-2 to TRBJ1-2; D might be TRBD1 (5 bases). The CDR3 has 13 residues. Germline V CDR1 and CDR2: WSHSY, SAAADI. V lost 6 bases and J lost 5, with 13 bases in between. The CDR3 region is CASSPGTQYGYTF. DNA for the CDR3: TGCGCCAGCAGCCCCGGGACCCAATATGGCTACACCTTC.

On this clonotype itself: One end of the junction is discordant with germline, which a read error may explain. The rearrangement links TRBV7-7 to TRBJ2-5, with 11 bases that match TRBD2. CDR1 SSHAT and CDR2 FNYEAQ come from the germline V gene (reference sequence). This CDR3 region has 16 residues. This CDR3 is CASSLGGTSGRETQYF. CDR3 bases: TGTGCTAGCAGCTTGGGCGGGACTAGCGGCCGGGAGACCCAGTACTTC. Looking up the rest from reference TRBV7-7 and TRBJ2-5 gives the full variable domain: GAGVSQSPRYKVTKRGQDVTLRCDPISSHATLYWYQQALGQGPEFLTYFNYEAQPDKSGLPSDRFSAERPEGSISTLTIQRTEQRDSAMYRCASSLGGTSGRETQYFGPGTRLLVL.

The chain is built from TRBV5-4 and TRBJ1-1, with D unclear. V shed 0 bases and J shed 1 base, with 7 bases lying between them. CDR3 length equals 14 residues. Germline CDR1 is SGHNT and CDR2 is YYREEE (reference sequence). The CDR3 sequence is CASSLGSANTEAFF. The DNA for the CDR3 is TGTGCCAGCAGCTTGGGGTCGGCGAACACTGAAGCTTTCTTT.

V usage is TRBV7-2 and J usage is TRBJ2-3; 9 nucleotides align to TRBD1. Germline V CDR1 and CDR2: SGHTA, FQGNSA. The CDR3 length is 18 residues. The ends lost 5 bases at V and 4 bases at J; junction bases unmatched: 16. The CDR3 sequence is CASSISGTGWLGSDTQYF. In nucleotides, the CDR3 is TGTGCCAGCAGCATCTCCGGGACAGGGTGGCTCGGCTCAGATACGCAGTATTTT.

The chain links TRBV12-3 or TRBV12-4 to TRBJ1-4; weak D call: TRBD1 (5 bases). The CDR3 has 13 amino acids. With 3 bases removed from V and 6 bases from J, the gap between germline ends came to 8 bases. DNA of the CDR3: TGTGCCAGCAGTTTCTCAGGGTATGAAAAACTGTTTTTT. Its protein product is CASSFSGYEKLFF.

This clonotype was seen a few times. CDR3 in amino acids: CSATGLQETQYF. DNA of the CDR3: TGCAGTGCCACAGGGTTACAGGAGACCCAGTACTTC. This chain connects TRBV20-1 to TRBJ2-5; TRBD1 is a possible D gene (6 bases). Germline values: CDR1 DFQATT, CDR2 SNEGSKA (reference sequence). The CDR3 is 12 amino acids. The germline V and J ends were trimmed by 6 bases and 5 bases, with 13 bases remaining between them.

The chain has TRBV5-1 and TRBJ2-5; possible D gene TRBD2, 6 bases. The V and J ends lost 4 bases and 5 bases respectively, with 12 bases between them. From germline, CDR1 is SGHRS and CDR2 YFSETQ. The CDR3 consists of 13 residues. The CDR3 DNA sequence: TGCGCCAGCAGCGGGACTCCAACGGAGACCCAGTACTTC. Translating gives CASSGTPTETQYF.

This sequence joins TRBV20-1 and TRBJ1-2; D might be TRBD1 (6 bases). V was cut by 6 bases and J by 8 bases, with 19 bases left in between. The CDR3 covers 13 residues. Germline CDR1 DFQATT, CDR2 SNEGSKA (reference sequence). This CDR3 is CSALPAGARGYTF. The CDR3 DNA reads TGCAGTGCCTTACCCGCAGGGGCACGCGGCTACACCTTC.

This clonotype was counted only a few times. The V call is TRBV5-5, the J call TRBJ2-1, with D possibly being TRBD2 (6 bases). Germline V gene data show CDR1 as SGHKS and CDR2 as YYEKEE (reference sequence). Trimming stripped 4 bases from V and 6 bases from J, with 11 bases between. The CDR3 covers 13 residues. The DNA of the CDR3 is TGTGCCAGCAGCACCGGGACTTTCAATGAGCAGTTCTTC. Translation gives CASSTGTFNEQFF.

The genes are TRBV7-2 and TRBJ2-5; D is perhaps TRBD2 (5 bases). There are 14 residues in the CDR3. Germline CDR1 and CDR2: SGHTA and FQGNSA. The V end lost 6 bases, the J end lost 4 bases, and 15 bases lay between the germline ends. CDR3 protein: CASRLAPLVETQYF. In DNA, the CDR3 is TGTGCCAGCAGGCTAGCCCCACTCGTAGAGACCCAGTACTTC.

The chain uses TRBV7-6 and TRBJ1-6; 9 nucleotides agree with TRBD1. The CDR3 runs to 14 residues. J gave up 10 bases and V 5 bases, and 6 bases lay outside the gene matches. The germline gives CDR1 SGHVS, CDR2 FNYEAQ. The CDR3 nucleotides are TGTGCCAGCAGCGAGGACAGGGGAGGATCACCCCTCCACTTT. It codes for CASSEDRGGSPLHF.

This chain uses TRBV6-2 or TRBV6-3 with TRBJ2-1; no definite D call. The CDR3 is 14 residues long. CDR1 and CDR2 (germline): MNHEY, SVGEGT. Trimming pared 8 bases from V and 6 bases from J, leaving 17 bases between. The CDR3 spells CASGRSTGLNEQFF. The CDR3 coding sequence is TGTGCCAGCGGACGATCAACTGGGCTCAATGAGCAGTTCTTC.

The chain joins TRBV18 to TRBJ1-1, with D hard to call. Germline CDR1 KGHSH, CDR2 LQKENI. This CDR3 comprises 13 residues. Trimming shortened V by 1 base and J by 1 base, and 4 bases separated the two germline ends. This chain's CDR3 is CASSPQENTEAFF. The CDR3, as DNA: TGTGCCAGCTCACCACAAGAGAACACTGAAGCTTTCTTT.